What follows are 15 T cell receptor beta chains derived from one specimen sequenced in a study of blood T cell repertoires in COVID-19. The assay was immunoSEQ multiplex PCR, and TCRdb's table has in-frame clones only and misses some. The sample includes around 400,000 clones, roughly 90% of them seen just once. The sequenced sample consisted of peripheral blood. The receptors shown here come from a man aged 35-49 years with acute or convalescent COVID-19.

This clone appeared a few times. V is TRBV6-5 and J is TRBJ1-2, with TRBD1 matching over 8 bases. Germline V gene data show CDR1 as MNHEY and CDR2 as SVGAGI. Trimming removed 6 bases from V and 4 bases from J; junction bases left unmatched: 10. The CDR3 runs to 15 residues. In nucleotides, the CDR3 is TGTGCCAGCAGGGAGACAGGGGCAGTTCTCTATGGCTACACCTTC. Its translation: CASRETGAVLYGYTF.

This sequence joins TRBV4-2 and TRBJ2-7; unclear D gene. There are 15 residues in the CDR3. CDR1 LGHNA and CDR2 YNFKEQ come from the germline V gene. V shed 0 bases and J shed 0 bases, with 9 bases lying between them. The CDR3 bases are TGTGCCAGCAGCCAAGAGAATCTTAGCTCCTACGAGCAGTACTTC. It encodes CASSQENLSSYEQYF.

The genes are TRBV7-2 and TRBJ2-3; TRBD1 agrees at 9 bases. Trimming at V came to 4 bases and at J to 3 bases, leaving 2 bases not matched to a gene. This CDR3 has 14 amino acids. Germline V gene lookup returns CDR1 SGHTA and CDR2 FQGNSA. CDR3 nucleotides: TGTGCCAGCAGCTCGGACAGGGGTACAGATACGCAGTATTTT. Translating it yields CASSSDRGTDTQYF.

The chain carries TRBV5-6 and TRBJ2-2, with D unresolved. V lost 3 bases and J lost 1, with 13 bases in between. The CDR3 runs to 16 residues. Germline CDR1 and CDR2: SGHDT and YYEEEE. The CDR3 DNA reads as TGTGCCAGCAGCTCCCTTAGCACCCTGAACACCGGGGAGCTGTTTTTT. Its translation: CASSSLSTLNTGELFF.

This chain uses TRBV12-3 or TRBV12-4 with TRBJ1-1; tentative D call: TRBD1 (5 bases). The CDR3 runs 13 residues. Trimming removed 3 bases at V and 6 bases at J, with 11 bases between. The CDR3 DNA reads as TGTGCCAGCAGTTTCGAGGGGACTCCTGAAGCTTTCTTT. It encodes CASSFEGTPEAFF.

The chain recombines TRBV7-9 with TRBJ1-4, with D unresolved. The germline V gene has CDR1 SEHNR and CDR2 FQNEAQ (reference sequence). This CDR3 is built from 14 residues. Trimming took 7 bases from V and 7 from J, leaving 16 bases between them. This CDR3 is CASTDGREIEKLFF. In DNA, the CDR3 is TGTGCCAGCACCGACGGGAGAGAAATTGAAAAACTGTTTTTT.

V and J are TRBV7-2 and TRBJ2-1; 7 bases fit TRBD2. Trimming took 3 bases from V and 7 from J; bases not matched to a gene: 3. The CDR3 contains 13 residues. Germline V CDR1 and CDR2: SGHTA, FQGNSA. The CDR3 spells CASSFRTRNEQFF. The CDR3 nucleotides read TGTGCCAGCAGCTTCCGGACTAGAAATGAGCAGTTCTTC.

The CDR3: CASRENWDSNQPQHF. The CDR3 DNA is TGTGCCAGCAGGGAGAACTGGGACTCAAATCAGCCCCAGCATTTT. V gene TRBV27 combines with J gene TRBJ1-5, with a tentative D call TRBD1 (5 bases). Germline loops: CDR1 MNHEY, CDR2 SMNVEV (reference sequence). The germline V and J ends were trimmed by 6 bases and 4 bases, with 16 bases remaining between them. CDR3 length equals 15 residues.

This chain links TRBV5-1 with TRBJ2-1; 10 bases fit TRBD2. This CDR3 is built from 15 residues. The V segment lost 0 bases and the J segment 8 bases; nucleotides outside the gene matches: 5. Germline CDR1 SGHRS, CDR2 YFSETQ. CDR3 nucleotide sequence: TGCGCCAGCAGCTTGGCGCTAGCGGGAGAGGATGAGCAGTTCTTC. This encodes CASSLALAGEDEQFF.

This clone was seen a handful of times. Other DNA variants within this sample encode the same CDR3. This rearrangement joins TRBV7-3 to TRBJ2-3; 9 bases line up with TRBD2. With V trimmed by 3 bases and J by 6 bases, 7 bases remained unmatched. The CDR3 is 15 amino acids. The germline V gene has CDR1 SGHTA and CDR2 FQGTGA. The CDR3 sequence: CASSFGRGGADTQYF. CDR3 nucleotides: TGTGCCAGCAGCTTTGGTCGCGGGGGGGCCGATACGCAGTATTTT. The whole variable domain, remainder taken from reference TRBV7-3 and TRBJ2-3, is GAGVSQTPSNKVTEKGKYVELRCDPISGHTALYWYRQSLGQGPEFLIYFQGTGAADDSGLPNDRFFAVRPEGSVSTLKIQRTERGDSAVYLCASSFGRGGADTQYFGPGTRLTVL.

The CDR3 reads CASSQFSNSGNTIYF. The CDR3 DNA sequence: TGCGCCAGCAGCCAGTTCAGTAACTCTGGAAACACCATATATTTT. The chain combines TRBV4-1 with TRBJ1-3; no reliable D call. This CDR3 has 15 residues. Germline CDR1 is MGHRA and CDR2 is YSYEKL. Trimming removed 3 bases from V and 0 bases from J, with 9 bases in between.

The chain is built from TRBV27 and TRBJ2-2, with 14 bases that match TRBD2. The germline V gene encodes CDR1 MNHEY and CDR2 SMNVEV (reference sequence). After removal of 3 bases from V and 5 bases from J, the junction contained 8 bases not matched to a gene. The CDR3 is 18 residues long. The CDR3 sequence is CASSLTSGRARRTGELFF. CDR3 coding DNA: TGTGCCAGCAGTTTGACTAGCGGGAGGGCGCGGCGGACCGGGGAGCTGTTTTTT.

About this clone itself: Distinct nucleotide sequences in the sample also encode this CDR3. The genes are TRBV12-3 or TRBV12-4 and TRBJ1-1, with D possibly TRBD1 on 5 matching bases. Trimming removed 3 bases from V and 1 base from J, with 6 bases in between. The CDR3 runs 13 residues. The CDR3 nucleotides are TGTGCCAGCAGTTTGGGGGGGAACACTGAAGCTTTCTTT. Residues: CASSLGGNTEAFF.

The rearrangement uses TRBV9 and TRBJ2-2, with TRBD2 matching 11 bases. Germline V gene sequence: CDR1 SGDLS, CDR2 YYNGEE. The CDR3 sequence is 16 residues long. V was clipped by 4 bases and J by 4 bases; unmatched bases: 6. CDR3 bases: TGTGCCAGCAGCCAAGGCACTAGCGGGGGCACCGGGGAGCTGTTTTTT. It is translated as CASSQGTSGGTGELFF. The whole variable domain, remainder taken from reference TRBV9 and TRBJ2-2, is DSGVTQTPKHLITATGQRVTLRCSPRSGDLSVYWYQQSLDQGLQFLIQYYNGEERAKGNILERFSAQQFPDLHSELNLSSLELGDSALYFCASSQGTSGGTGELFFGEGSRLTVL.

This clone is a singleton in its sample. The chain employs TRBV6-1 and TRBJ2-7, with 8 bases that match TRBD1. Germline lookup yields CDR1 MNHNS and CDR2 SASEGT. J was trimmed by 3 bases and V by 4 bases; bases with no gene match: 11. This CDR3 has 16 residues. The CDR3 sequence is CASSVVGQADFYEQYF. The CDR3 DNA reads as TGTGCCAGCAGTGTTGTGGGACAGGCCGATTTCTACGAGCAGTACTTC.